The rows below give T cell receptor beta chains drawn from one sample of a study of shared clonotypes between healthy human individuals. Clones were read by immunoSEQ multiplex PCR, and TCRdb kept only the in-frame ones, dropping some. The sample holds around 720,000 clones, less than 80% seen once. The sample was memory CD4+ T cells sorted from blood. All receptors come from a young woman in good health. Both conserved end residues are part of each CDR3. Each record gives: CDR3 length, V gene, clone size, CDR3 protein. Only some rows state a clone size, as once, few, many or a class for expanded clones.

>14|TRBV19|many
CASSAGAAYTEAFF
>16|TRBV5-5|-
CASSLITARRLNEQYF
>12|TRBV2|-
CASSTDGYEQYF
>15|TRBV5-4|-
CASRAGGHRSYEQYF
>11|TRBV6-1|once
CATGVGNTIYF
>15|TRBV9|-
CASSAGDSGYQPQHF
>13|TRBV28|-
CASSLGAGNTIYF
>14|TRBV2|-
CASSRDTNTGELFF
>16|TRBV5-1|-
CASSPLGGTEGETQYF
>19|TRBV4-1|-
CASSQDRGASGAQGTEAFF
>14|TRBV27|-
CASSFRDRGDGYTF
>14|TRBV28|-
CASSFRGRNTEAFF
>14|TRBV7-8|-
CASSLGGTYETQYF
>13|TRBV19|-
CAGAGAGANVLTF
>14|TRBV2|once
CASSESQHKYEQYF
>16|TRBV7-7|-
CASSLGWGQGQETQYF
>15|TRBV29-1|few
CSVGLAGRGPDTQYF
>11|TRBV2|-
CASSVRDTQYF
>13|TRBV5-1|-
CASSRTGADTQYF
>14|TRBV6-6|-
CASRAGTGANEQFF
>11|TRBV4-1|-
CASSQEVATFF
>13|TRBV27|-
CASSLGRTYGYTF
>13|TRBV7-2|few
CASSRTSGYEQYF
>19|TRBV28|-
CASSLYGRAGAHSNQPQHF
>15|TRBV7-2|-
CASSFQRGGTDTQYF
>17|TRBV7-2|-
CASSLVGSGVDSYEQYF
>13|TRBV7-2|-
CASSLAMNTEAFF